These 11 T cell receptor beta chains share one sample of origin, sequenced in a study of shared clonotypes between healthy human individuals. Terminally differentiated effector memory CD45RA+ cells were left out of the naive CD8 fraction, which was CD45RO-negative and positively selected for CCR7. The table came from immunoSEQ multiplex PCR; TCRdb's copy has only in-frame clones and leaves some out. This table has hundreds of thousands of clones, around 95% appearing once. Sequencing input: naive CD8+ T cells sorted from blood. These receptors came from a woman aged 25 to 39 in good health.

The genes are TRBV9 and TRBJ2-2; 8 bases map to TRBD2. The germline V gene encodes CDR1 SGDLS and CDR2 YYNGEE. The CDR3 runs to 17 residues. The ends lost 0 bases at V and 3 bases at J; junction bases unmatched: 7. The chain's CDR3 is CASSVATSSGYTGELFF. The DNA for the CDR3 is TGTGCCAGCAGCGTAGCTACTTCTAGCGGGTACACCGGGGAGCTGTTTTTT. Variable domain in full (rest from reference TRBV9 and TRBJ2-2): DSGVTQTPKHLITATGQRVTLRCSPRSGDLSVYWYQQSLDQGLQFLIQYYNGEERAKGNILERFSAQQFPDLHSELNLSSLELGDSALYFCASSVATSSGYTGELFFGEGSRLTVL.

The rearrangement joins TRBV5-6 to TRBJ1-1; 9 bases align to TRBD1. Trimming at V came to 4 bases and at J to 6 bases, leaving 16 bases not matched to a gene. This CDR3 region has 17 residues. Germline-derived CDR1 and CDR2 are SGHDT and YYEEEE. Here the CDR3 DNA reads TGTGCCAGCAGCCCAAAGACAGGGGGTAATGAGGTCCCTGAAGCTTTCTTT. Protein sequence: CASSPKTGGNEVPEAFF. The full variable domain, its missing parts supplied by reference TRBV5-6 and TRBJ1-1, is DAGVTQSPTHLIKTRGQQVTLRCSPKSGHDTVSWYQQALGQGPQFIFQYYEEEERQRGNFPDRFSGHQFPNYSSELNVNALLLGDSALYLCASSPKTGGNEVPEAFFGQGTRLTVV.

This sequence joins TRBV28 and TRBJ2-2; tentative D call: TRBD1 (6 bases). V was clipped by 5 bases and J by 8 bases, with 18 bases between them. The CDR3 extends over 15 amino acids. Germline V lookup: CDR1 MDHEN, CDR2 SYDVKM. The chain's CDR3 is CASSLYRVMAGELFF. Written as DNA, the CDR3 is TGTGCCAGCAGTCTTTACAGGGTGATGGCGGGGGAGCTGTTTTTT.

V is TRBV2 and J is TRBJ2-5; D uncertain. Germline-derived CDR1 and CDR2 are SNHLY and FYNNEI. There are 14 residues in the CDR3. Trimming took off 2 bases at V and 2 bases at J, with 9 bases between the two ends. CDR3 sequence reads: CASSETEGQETQYF. The DNA of the CDR3 is TGTGCCAGCAGTGAAACGGAAGGTCAAGAGACCCAGTACTTC.

The V and J genes are TRBV7-3 and TRBJ1-6; D remains ambiguous. Trimming pared 0 bases from V and 7 bases from J, leaving 13 bases between. CDR1 is SGHTA, CDR2 FQGTGA, per germline. The CDR3 is 16 residues long. Written as DNA, the CDR3 is TGTGCCAGCAGCTTAACGGGGAGGGCCCGGAATTCACCCCTCCACTTT. Encoded protein: CASSLTGRARNSPLHF.

In its sample, this clone was seen once. The gene calls are TRBV7-8 and TRBJ2-2; TRBD1 is a possible D gene (5 bases). V lost 5 bases, J lost 1 base, and 11 bases lay in between. The CDR3 is made up of 15 amino acids. Germline V gene sequence: CDR1 SGHVS, CDR2 FQNEAQ. The CDR3: CASSPLDMNTGELFF. The CDR3 coding sequence is TGTGCCAGCAGCCCATTGGACATGAACACCGGGGAGCTGTTTTTT.

The chain couples TRBV4-1 to TRBJ2-3; D unclear. This CDR3 contains 18 residues. The V end lost 1 base, the J end lost 2 bases, and 19 bases lay between the germline ends. Per the germline V gene, CDR1 is MGHRA and CDR2 is YSYEKL. CDR3 residues: CASSQVFSVAKLTDTQYF. The CDR3 DNA follows: TGCGCCAGCAGCCAAGTTTTTTCGGTAGCAAAGCTCACAGATACGCAGTATTTT.

The chain employs TRBV10-3 and TRBJ1-1; 8 nucleotides agree with TRBD1. Per the germline V gene, CDR1 is ENHRY and CDR2 is SYGVKD. The CDR3 is 17 residues long. J gave up 1 base and V 2 bases, and 9 bases lay outside the gene matches. CDR3 coding DNA: TGTGCCATCAGTGAGCCGACAGGGGTCGAAAAGAACACTGAAGCTTTCTTT. It codes for CAISEPTGVEKNTEAFF.

The gene calls are TRBV11-3 and TRBJ2-7; D might be TRBD2 (5 bases). The V gene lost 5 bases and the J gene lost 8 bases, with 16 bases spanning the gap. This CDR3 has 13 amino acids. In germline, CDR1 is SGHNT, CDR2 YENEEA. Written as DNA, the CDR3 is TGTGCCAGCAGCCCCCGTTTGGGAGATCAGCAGTACTTC. Translated: CASSPRLGDQQYF. Together with reference TRBV11-3 and TRBJ2-7, the CDR3 gives the full variable domain: EAGVVQSPRYKIIEKKQPVAFWCNPISGHNTLYWYLQNLGQGPELLIRYENEEAVDDSQLPKDRFSAERLKGVDSTLKIQPAELGDSAVYLCASSPRLGDQQYFGPGTRLTVT.

This clone appeared once. Here the CDR3 reads CASSLGRGRVTEAFF. In DNA, the CDR3 is TGTGCCAGCAGCTTAGGCAGGGGGCGCGTAACTGAAGCTTTCTTT. The chain couples TRBV11-2 to TRBJ1-1; 8 bases are shared with TRBD1. After removal of 1 base from V and 5 bases from J, the junction contained 6 bases not matched to a gene. In germline, CDR1 is SGHAT, CDR2 FQNNGV. The CDR3 is made up of 15 amino acids.

The V and J genes are TRBV2 and TRBJ2-5, with D maybe TRBD1 (6 bases). The J call may be wrong; the DNA end is better matched by TRBJ2-7. The CDR3 is made up of 13 amino acids. Germline assignment: CDR1 SNHLY and CDR2 FYNNEI. CDR3 loop: CASKVRDTYEQYF. The CDR3 DNA reads TGTGCCAGCAAAGTCCGGGACACCTACGAGCAGTACTTC.